The rows below give T cell receptor beta chains drawn from one sample of a study of shared clonotypes between healthy human individuals. The repertoire was sequenced with immunoSEQ multiplex PCR; TCRdb's copy has only in-frame clones and lacks some. Of about 2,500,000 clones in the sample, around 94% are singletons; the top ten hold around 0.14%. The source material was naive CD4+ T cells sorted from blood. The receptors were gathered from a man younger than 35 in good health. CDR3s include the opening cysteine and the closing phenylalanine or tryptophan. The D gene is left open where the match is weak. Expanded clones are given a class, and other clones once, few, many or no size at all.

. TRBJ2-7 . TRBV6-6 TGTGCCAGCAGTTACGGGGCGTCGTACGAGCAGTACTTC CASSYGASYEQYF
. TRBJ2-2 . TRBV18 TGTGCCAGCTCACCACGATGGGCCGGGGAGCTGTTTTTT CASSPRWAGELFF
. TRBJ2-2 . TRBV6-1 TGTGCCAGCAGTGAAACTAGCCTTTACACCGGGGAGCTGTTTTTT CASSETSLYTGELFF
TRBD1 TRBJ2-7 . TRBV7-2 TGTGCCAGCAGGGGACAGGGCTACGAGCAGTACTTC CASRGQGYEQYF
TRBD1 TRBJ2-3 . TRBV2 TGTGCCAGCAAAATACAGGGGGTTTCGGCAGATACGCAGTATTTT CASKIQGVSADTQYF
. TRBJ1-1 few TRBV20-1 TGCAGTGCTACATTAGACAGTGAAGCTTTCTTT CSATLDSEAFF
TRBD1 TRBJ1-5 once TRBV2 TGTGCCAGCAGTGATAACAGGGGGCTTCAGCCCCAGCATTTT CASSDNRGLQPQHF
. TRBJ1-2 . TRBV10-3 TGTGCCATCAGTGAGTCTCTACCTTATGGCTACACCTTC CAISESLPYGYTF
. TRBJ2-7 . TRBV5-1 TGCGCCACCACCGAGGGGGGGACGGGCGAGCAGTACTTC CATTEGGTGEQYF
. TRBJ1-1 . TRBV7-8 TGTGCCAGCATCCCCTGGAGGGGCGGGCACACTGAAGCTTTCTTT CASIPWRGGHTEAFF
. TRBJ1-3 few TRBV2 TGTGCCAGCAGTGGGCGGGAGGGGAACACCATATATTTT CASSGREGNTIYF
TRBD2 TRBJ2-3 . TRBV7-2 TGTGCCAGCAGATTAGCGGGAGGGCCAGATACGCAGTATTTT CASRLAGGPDTQYF
. TRBJ1-5 . TRBV27 TGTGCCAGCAGTTTCGTGCTTATCAATCAGCCCCAGCATTTT CASSFVLINQPQHF
. TRBJ1-5 . TRBV19 TGTGCCAGTAGTATGAGTGGGGGAACCCAGCCCCAGCATTTT CASSMSGGTQPQHF
. TRBJ1-2 . TRBV19 TGTGCCAGTACCCCACAGGGATTTAACTATGGCTACACCTTC CASTPQGFNYGYTF
TRBD1 TRBJ1-1 . TRBV4-3 TGCGCCAGCAGCCAAGATCAGGGGGGCATTGAAGCTTTCTTT CASSQDQGGIEAFF
. TRBJ2-7 . TRBV5-1 TGCGCCAGCAGCTTGCAGGCCACTAACTACGAGCAGTACTTC CASSLQATNYEQYF
TRBD1 TRBJ2-5 . TRBV30 TGTGCCTGGAGTGGGGGACAGTTAGAGACCCAGTACTTC CAWSGGQLETQYF
. TRBJ2-1 . TRBV11-3 TGTGCCAGCAGCCACTCCCTTGACCGGGCCAGCTCCTACAATGAGCAGTTCTTC CASSHSLDRASSYNEQFF
. TRBJ2-1 once TRBV7-9 TGTGCCAGCAGCTTAGGGCAAGGGGCCCTTTCGAATGAGCAGTTCTTC CASSLGQGALSNEQFF
TRBD2 TRBJ2-1 . TRBV2 TGTGCCAGCGCGACGACTAGCGGGTTCTCCTACAATGAGCAGTTCTTC CASATTSGFSYNEQFF
. TRBJ1-5 . TRBV6-4 TGTGCCAGCAGTGACTCTGTCAACGGGGGACAGCCCCAGCATTTT CASSDSVNGGQPQHF
. TRBJ2-3 . TRBV2 TGTGCCAGCAGTGTCGAGGGGGGTCGCACAGATACGCAGTATTTT CASSVEGGRTDTQYF
. TRBJ2-7 . TRBV7-8 TGTGCCAGCAGCCCCGACAGTACCTACGAGCAGTACTTC CASSPDSTYEQYF
. TRBJ2-7 . TRBV18 TGTGCCAGCTCACCTGGCAGGGCCGCCTACGAGCAGTACTTC CASSPGRAAYEQYF
TRBD1 TRBJ2-6 . TRBV30 TGTGCCTGGTATCGGACAGGGGAAGGGGCCAACGTCCTGACTTTC CAWYRTGEGANVLTF
. TRBJ2-7 once TRBV6-5 TGTGCCAGCAGTTACGGGGTTTCTCTCTACGAGCAGTACTTC CASSYGVSLYEQYF
TRBD1 TRBJ1-3 . TRBV6-5 TGTGCCAGCAGTTCTACTCAAGGGGGCCTGGGAAACACCATATATTTT CASSSTQGGLGNTIYF
. TRBJ1-2 . TRBV10-3 TGTGCCATCAGAGAGGGCCCAGTCGATTATGGCTCCTTC CAIREGPVDYGSF
. TRBJ2-1 . TRBV7-2 TGTGCCAGCAACAAGGTCGGGACTGACAATGAGCAGTTCTTC CASNKVGTDNEQFF
. TRBJ1-1 once TRBV9 TGTGCCAGCAGCGTAGAAGGAAAGGGTCTGGACACTGAAGCTTTCTTT CASSVEGKGLDTEAFF
. TRBJ2-5 . TRBV14 TGTGCCAGCAGCCAAGTTGCAGAGACCCAGTACTTC CASSQVAETQYF
. TRBJ1-1 . TRBV7-9 TGTGCCAGCAGCCGGGGATGGGAATCCACTGAAGCTTTCTTT CASSRGWESTEAFF
. TRBJ1-5 . TRBV23-1 TGCGCCAGTGGCGGGCACTTGAAGCCTTCCCAGCATTTT CASGGHLKPSQHF
TRBD1 TRBJ2-5 . TRBV7-8 TGTGCCAGCAGCTTAGAGATCGGGACAGGGATTCAAGAGACCCAGTACTTC CASSLEIGTGIQETQYF
. TRBJ1-6 . TRBV6-1 TGTGCCAGCAGTGAAAGCTACGGGGGGGGAAATTCACCCCTCCACTTT CASSESYGGGNSPLHF
TRBD1 TRBJ2-7 . TRBV7-9 TGTGCCAGCAGCTTGGGGCAGGGGGCATCGGGCGAGCAGTACTTC CASSLGQGASGEQYF
. TRBJ1-5 few TRBV5-6 TGTGCCAGCAGCTTGGCAGGGGTTCAGCCCCAGCATTTT CASSLAGVQPQHF
TRBD1 TRBJ1-4 . TRBV6-6 TGTGCCAGCAGAAAGGGGGGGACAGTAAATGAAAAACTGTTTTTT CASRKGGTVNEKLFF
TRBD1 TRBJ1-3 once TRBV5-1 TGCGCCAGCAGTTCCGGACAGGACGGAAACACCATATATTTT CASSSGQDGNTIYF
. TRBJ2-7 . TRBV6-1 TGTGCCAGCAGTTCTGTCGGCCTGGGAGAGCAGTACTTC CASSSVGLGEQYF
. TRBJ1-3 . TRBV9 TGTGCCAGCAGCGTAGCTATATCAGGGGACACCATATATTTT CASSVAISGDTIYF
. TRBJ2-7 . TRBV2 TGTGCCAGCAGTGACGTTGGGCCGGATTACGAGCAGTACTTC CASSDVGPDYEQYF
. TRBJ1-4 once TRBV4-1 TGCGCCAGCAGCCAGGGGGCGGCTAATGAAAAACTGTTTTTT CASSQGAANEKLFF
. TRBJ2-3 . TRBV21-1 TGTGCCAGCAGCAAAGTTAGCGGGAGGGGTCCAGATACGCAGTATTTT CASSKVSGRGPDTQYF
. TRBJ2-7 . TRBV5-1 TGCGCCAGCTCCGCCGACCCCTCCCGGAGCTCCTACGAGCAGTACTTC CASSADPSRSSYEQYF
. TRBJ2-7 . TRBV5-8 TGTGCCAGCAGCTTGGACCCACTCAGGGTCGAGCAGTACTTC CASSLDPLRVEQYF
. TRBJ1-1 . TRBV2 TGTGCCAGCAGCTGGACCGAGAACACTGAAGCTTTCTTT CASSWTENTEAFF
TRBD1 TRBJ1-1 . TRBV29-1 TGCAGCGTTGGTAGGAAACAGGGGGCAGGGAACACTGAAGCTTTCTTT CSVGRKQGAGNTEAFF
. TRBJ2-1 . TRBV6-5 TGTGCCAGCAGTGCCTCTAGTTCGACCTACAATGAGCAGTTCTTC CASSASSSTYNEQFF
. TRBJ2-7 once TRBV5-1 TGCGCCAGCAGCCCTGTTGAGGGCTTAGTCTACGAGCAGTACTTC CASSPVEGLVYEQYF
. TRBJ1-4 . TRBV30 TGTGCCTGGAGTGTACTCAGGGCAACTAATGAAAAACTGTTTTTT CAWSVLRATNEKLFF
. TRBJ2-1 . TRBV28 TGTGCCAGCAGTTCTCAGGAGTTCGGCGGCCATGAGCAGTTCTTC CASSSQEFGGHEQFF